The clone carrying this TCR beta chain has a handful of counts. Assay: immunoSEQ multiplex PCR; the TCRdb copy retains only in-frame clones and omits some. The sample has approximately 98,000 clones; around 76% are singletons. The data were obtained in a study of blood T cell repertoires in COVID-19. At the level of the study: The analysed material was cDNA or gDNA that came from T cells, B-cell-depleted T cells, or PBMCs.

Germline V CDR1 and CDR2: SGHDN, FVKESK. This CDR3 region has 13 residues. V was pared by 2 bases and J by 2 bases, with 3 bases between. The gene calls are TRBV14 and TRBJ1-4; D not certain. This receptor was identified in a man aged 80 or over with acute or convalescent COVID-19. Sequenced sample: peripheral blood. CDR3: CASSQTTNEKLFF. The CDR3 DNA is TGTGCCAGCAGCCAAACTACTAATGAAAAACTGTTTTTT.